Shown below are 9 T cell receptor beta chains from a single sample sequenced in a study of CD8 T cells in ankylosing spondylitis. Each CDR3 protein gets one entry after TCRdb re-called the 5' RACE reads with MiXCR. The table includes 230,000 or so distinct CDR3 sequences, 20% to 30% detected once. Material for sequencing was blood, either unsorted or a sorted T cell fraction (not recorded which). The receptors were gathered from a male donor with ankylosing spondylitis or in good health (not recorded which).

This clonotype was seen more than once but under ten times. The chain carries TRBV20-1 and TRBJ2-1; TRBD2 agrees at 9 bases. Germline V lookup: CDR1 DFQATT, CDR2 SNEGSKA (reference sequence). V shed 3 bases, J shed 10 bases, and the junction held 10 bases outside the gene matches. This CDR3 spans 14 amino acids. The CDR3 sequence: CSARSERGVREQFF. As DNA, the CDR3 is TGCAGTGCTAGGTCGGAGCGGGGGGTGAGGGAGCAGTTCTTC.

This clonotype was observed at least ten times. The rearrangement links TRBV3-1 to TRBJ1-1; D not certain. V dropped 0 bases and J dropped 9 bases, with 8 bases sitting between them. The CDR3 is 12 residues long. Germline V CDR1 and CDR2: LGHDT, YNNKEL (reference sequence). Here the CDR3 DNA reads TGTGCCAGCAGCCAAGATAGCCGGAAAGCTTTCTTT. Amino acids: CASSQDSRKAFF.

The gene calls are TRBV7-2 and TRBJ2-1, with a tentative D call TRBD2 (5 bases). Germline V gene lookup returns CDR1 SGHTA and CDR2 FQGNSA. The CDR3 has 17 residues. V was pared by 5 bases and J by 4 bases, with 21 bases between. The CDR3: CASSDGLSSLGYNEQFF. Here the CDR3 DNA reads TGTGCCAGCAGCGACGGACTGTCCAGTTTAGGGTACAATGAGCAGTTCTTC.

This clonotype was found many times. The chain is built from TRBV15 and TRBJ2-1; D uncertain. The CDR3 is 13 amino acids. The germline gives CDR1 LNHNV, CDR2 YYDKDF (reference sequence). V dropped 4 bases and J dropped 9 bases, with 13 bases sitting between them. In nucleotides, the CDR3 is TGTGCCACCAGCACAGATTTAGCTGGTGAGCAGTTCTTC. Its protein product is CATSTDLAGEQFF.

This clonotype was counted many times. This chain links TRBV6-4 with TRBJ2-3; D perhaps matches TRBD2 (7 bases). This CDR3 region has 14 residues. V lost 4 bases, J lost 6 bases, and 14 bases lay in between. The germline CDR1 and CDR2 sequences are MRHNA and SNTAGT. The CDR3 loop reads CASSVGGGLDTQYF. The DNA for the CDR3 is TGTGCCAGCAGTGTTGGCGGGGGCCTTGATACGCAGTATTTT.

The rearrangement links TRBV7-2 to TRBJ2-1; D might be TRBD1 (5 bases). CDR3 length: 15 amino acids. Germline CDR1 SGHTA, CDR2 FQGNSA. V lost 5 bases to trimming and J lost 1 base, with 12 bases between them. Written as DNA, the CDR3 is TGTGCCAGCAGCCCAGACAGACCTTCCTACAATGAGCAGTTCTTC. Translation: CASSPDRPSYNEQFF. Full variable domain (remainder filled in from reference TRBV7-2 and TRBJ2-1): GAGVSQSPSNKVTEKGKDVELRCDPISGHTALYWYRQSLGQGLEFLIYFQGNSAPDKSGLPSDRFSAERTGGSVSTLTIQRTQQEDSAVYLCASSPDRPSYNEQFFGPGTRLTVL.

This clonotype came up a few times. DNA for the CDR3: TGTGCCAGCAGCTTAGCTTATGACTCGCGCGGACAAGATAAAGAGACCCAGTACTTC. Translation: CASSLAYDSRGQDKETQYF. This chain uses TRBV7-6 with TRBJ2-5; tentatively, D is TRBD1 (5 bases). Germline CDR1 and CDR2: SGHVS and FNYEAQ. This CDR3 is built from 19 residues. Trimming pared 0 bases from V and 3 bases from J, leaving 23 bases between.

This clonotype was seen at least ten times. Here the CDR3 DNA reads TGTGCCAGCAGCTTAGGAGTCGGGACTAGTCTCTACAATGAGCAGTTCTTC. It specifies CASSLGVGTSLYNEQFF. The chain is built from TRBV11-2 and TRBJ2-1; 8 bases align to TRBD2. V shed 1 base, J shed 3 bases, and the junction held 8 bases outside the gene matches. The germline gives CDR1 SGHAT, CDR2 FQNNGV. This CDR3 spans 17 amino acids.

The table lists this clonotype with a few counts. This rearrangement joins TRBV20-1 to TRBJ2-3, with 13 bases fitting TRBD2. Per the germline V gene, CDR1 is DFQATT and CDR2 is SNEGSKA (reference sequence). V was clipped by 4 bases and J by 5 bases; unmatched bases: 9. The CDR3 covers 16 residues. In DNA, the CDR3 is TGCAGTGCTACGGCCCTACTAGCGGGGGGGCAAGATACGCAGTATTTT. It yields the protein CSATALLAGGQDTQYF.